Listed below are T cell receptor beta chains from one sample, sequenced in a study of blood T cell repertoires in COVID-19. Some clones are missing from TCRdb's copy, which holds only in-frame ones; the method was immunoSEQ multiplex PCR. In the table there are 110,000 to 150,000 clones, 65% to 85% of which are singletons. The material sequenced was peripheral blood. Receptors were obtained from a woman aged 45-59 years with acute or convalescent COVID-19. Both conserved end residues are part of each CDR3. A D gene is named only where the DNA matches it firmly. Where a row states a size, it is once, few, many or the class of an expanded clone; other rows omit it.

V	size	D	J	length	CDR3	DNA
TRBV5-1	.	.	TRBJ1-2	15	CASSLSSLESWGYTF	TGCGCCAGCAGCTTGTCCTCACTAGAATCGTGGGGCTACACCTTC
TRBV5-1	.	.	TRBJ2-5	14	CASSLASTEETQYF	TGCGCCAGCAGCTTGGCGTCAACGGAAGAGACCCAGTACTTC
TRBV12-3/TRBV12-4	.	.	TRBJ1-3	12	CASSNQGDTIYF	TGTGCCAGCAGTAACCAGGGCGACACCATATATTTT
TRBV5-1	.	.	TRBJ2-3	11	CASSPGDTQYF	TGCGCCAGCTCCCCAGGGGATACGCAGTATTTT
TRBV9	.	.	TRBJ1-3	15	CASSVGAGEGNTIYF	TGTGCCAGCAGCGTAGGCGCAGGGGAAGGAAACACCATATATTTT
TRBV5-1	.	TRBD1	TRBJ1-4	15	CASSLLGTDYEKLFF	TGCGCCAGCAGCTTGTTAGGGACAGATTATGAAAAACTGTTTTTT
TRBV18	.	.	TRBJ1-4	16	CASSPNLNQGNEKLFF	TGTGCCAGCTCACCCAACCTTAATCAGGGGAATGAAAAACTGTTTTTT
TRBV6-1	.	TRBD1	TRBJ1-3	19	CASSESRDREAWYGNTIYF	TGTGCCAGCAGTGAGTCCCGGGACAGGGAGGCGTGGTACGGAAACACCATATATTTT
TRBV9	few	.	TRBJ2-7	16	CASSVAIGGSSYEQYF	TGTGCCAGCAGCGTAGCAATAGGGGGTAGCTCCTACGAGCAGTACTTC
TRBV19	.	.	TRBJ1-4	20	CASSIGGIWGRASTNEKLFF	TGTGCCAGTAGTATAGGAGGGATATGGGGTCGAGCTTCAACTAATGAAAAACTGTTTTTT
TRBV2	.	.	TRBJ1-5	14	CASSGGRGNQPQHF	TGTGCCAGCAGTGGCGGCAGGGGAAATCAGCCCCAGCATTTT
TRBV28	few	TRBD1	TRBJ1-1	16	CASSFVPGGTNTEAFF	TGTGCCAGCAGTTTTGTTCCAGGGGGCACCAACACTGAAGCTTTCTTT
TRBV19	.	TRBD1	TRBJ1-4	14	CASSSTGVNEKLFF	TGTGCCAGTAGTAGCACAGGGGTTAATGAAAAACTGTTTTTT
TRBV7-2	.	TRBD1	TRBJ1-6	16	CASSPRTGLGGSPLHF	TGTGCCAGCAGCCCTAGGACAGGCCTTGGCGGGTCACCCCTCCACTTT
TRBV6-5	.	.	TRBJ1-1	10	CASYRDEAFF	TGTGCCAGCTACAGGGATGAAGCTTTCTTT
TRBV20-1	.	.	TRBJ1-4	15	CSASSVGATNEKLFF	TGCAGTGCTAGTAGCGTCGGGGCAACTAATGAAAAACTGTTTTTT
TRBV5-3	.	TRBD1	TRBJ1-2	12	CARSLRGLGYTF	TGTGCCAGAAGCCTCAGGGGGCTTGGCTACACCTTC
TRBV7-9	.	.	TRBJ1-2	13	CANGGGPAGGYTF	TGTGCCAACGGGGGGGGCCCTGCTGGTGGCTACACCTTC
TRBV9	.	.	TRBJ2-7	16	CASSVAPKVGEDEQYF	TGTGCCAGCAGCGTAGCCCCCAAGGTGGGAGAAGACGAGCAGTACTTC
TRBV19	.	.	TRBJ2-2	16	CASRYLTDTNTGELFF	TGTGCCAGTAGGTACCTGACAGATACGAACACCGGGGAGCTGTTTTTT
TRBV4-3	few	TRBD1	TRBJ1-1	16	CASSLTWRTGSTEAFF	TGCGCCAGCAGCCTCACCTGGAGGACAGGGAGTACTGAAGCTTTCTTT
TRBV12-3/TRBV12-4	.	.	TRBJ1-1	13	CASSLQGNTEAFF	TGTGCCAGCAGCTTACAGGGGAACACTGAAGCTTTCTTT
TRBV6-5	.	TRBD1	TRBJ1-1	15	CASRRTGGDGTEAFF	TGTGCCAGCAGGCGGACAGGGGGCGACGGCACTGAAGCTTTCTTT
TRBV3-1/TRBV3-2	.	TRBD1	TRBJ1-6	16	CASSQFGQEVISPLHF	TGTGCCAGCAGCCAATTCGGACAGGAGGTGATTTCACCCCTCCACTTT
TRBV7-3	.	.	TRBJ1-6	15	CASSLMDPGRSPLHF	TGTGCCAGCAGCTTAATGGATCCGGGTCGGTCACCCCTCCACTTT
TRBV11-3	.	.	TRBJ2-1	13	CASSSGHNNEQFF	TGTGCCAGCAGCTCAGGGCACAACAATGAGCAGTTCTTC
TRBV4-3	few	TRBD1	TRBJ1-6	15	CASSQTGQYNSPLHF	TGCGCCAGCAGCCAGACGGGACAGTATAATTCACCCCTCCACTTT
TRBV3-1/TRBV3-2	.	TRBD2	TRBJ2-3	14	CASSQGGGIDTQYF	TGTGCCAGCAGCCAAGGGGGGGGAATAGATACGCAGTATTTT
TRBV6-5	.	TRBD2	TRBJ2-3	15	CATGWRGGLEDTQYF	TGTGCCACAGGATGGCGGGGGGGCCTGGAAGATACGCAGTATTTT
TRBV5-1	few	.	TRBJ2-2	13	CASSSQYTGELFF	TGCGCCAGCAGCAGTCAGTACACCGGGGAGCTGTTTTTT
TRBV3-1/TRBV3-2	.	.	TRBJ1-1	14	CASSQGGPNTEAFF	TGTGCCAGCAGCCAAGGGGGGCCTAACACTGAAGCTTTCTTT
TRBV27	.	.	TRBJ1-3	14	CASSLAQAGNTIYF	TGTGCCAGCAGTTTAGCGCAGGCTGGAAACACCATATATTTT
TRBV7-2	.	.	TRBJ2-1	15	CASSSDGSSYNEQFF	TGTGCCAGCAGCTCCGACGGGAGCTCCTACAATGAGCAGTTCTTC
TRBV9	few	.	TRBJ1-1	14	CASSPEGLYTEAFF	TGTGCCAGCAGCCCCGAGGGCCTTTACACTGAAGCTTTCTTT
TRBV10-3	.	TRBD1	TRBJ1-6	17	CAISESSVGTGRVLVHF	TGTGCCATCAGTGAGTCGAGTGTAGGGACAGGGAGGGTCCTTGTCCACTTT
TRBV27	.	TRBD1	TRBJ1-2	14	CASSPWDRGPGYTF	TGTGCCAGCAGTCCCTGGGACAGGGGCCCCGGCTACACCTTC
TRBV30	.	.	TRBJ2-5	14	CAWTALRYQETQYF	TGTGCCTGGACGGCGCTCAGGTACCAAGAGACCCAGTACTTC
TRBV6-2/TRBV6-3	.	TRBD2	TRBJ2-1	16	CASSTEARGYYNEQFF	TGTGCCAGCAGTACGGAGGCGCGGGGGTACTACAATGAGCAGTTCTTC
TRBV5-1	.	.	TRBJ2-2	15	CASKDDRVNTGELFF	TGCGCCAGCAAGGATGACAGAGTGAACACCGGGGAGCTGTTTTTT
TRBV11-2	once	TRBD1	TRBJ2-2	15	CASRTWTGVTGELFF	TGTGCCAGCAGAACTTGGACAGGGGTGACCGGGGAGCTGTTTTTT
TRBV11-3	.	.	TRBJ1-3	14	CASSLGGTGNTIYF	TGTGCCAGCAGCTTAGGAGGGACTGGAAACACCATATATTTT
TRBV7-6	few	.	TRBJ1-3	16	CASSLDQGLSGNTIYF	TGTGCCAGCAGCTTAGATCAGGGGCTCTCTGGAAACACCATATATTTT
TRBV6-5	.	TRBD1	TRBJ1-4	16	CASSYSARQGGEKLFF	TGTGCCAGCAGTTACTCCGCGCGACAGGGGGGTGAAAAACTGTTTTTT
TRBV4-2	once	.	TRBJ1-1	13	CASSQQEATEAFF	TGTGCCAGCAGCCAGCAGGAGGCCACTGAAGCTTTCTTT
TRBV19	few	.	TRBJ1-2	11	CASRGANGYTF	TGTGCCAGTAGGGGGGCGAATGGCTACACCTTC
TRBV6-6	.	TRBD1	TRBJ1-5	16	CASSPTGVSINQPQHF	TGTGCCAGCAGCCCTACAGGGGTTTCTATTAATCAGCCCCAGCATTTT
TRBV18	.	.	TRBJ2-5	12	CASSPLQETQYF	TGTGCCAGCTCACCATTACAAGAGACCCAGTACTTC
TRBV7-2	.	TRBD2	TRBJ2-2	16	CASSLELAGAAGELFF	TGTGCCAGCAGCTTAGAACTAGCGGGGGCAGCCGGGGAGCTGTTTTTT
TRBV4-3	.	TRBD1	TRBJ1-4	18	CASSQDFGSLTGSEKLFF	TGCGCCAGCAGCCAAGATTTTGGGTCCCTGACAGGGAGCGAAAAACTGTTTTTT
TRBV12-3/TRBV12-4	.	.	TRBJ1-2	12	CASSTQGIGYTF	TGTGCCAGCAGTACCCAGGGAATCGGCTACACCTTC
TRBV19	.	TRBD1	TRBJ2-5	14	CASSIGGTVETQYF	TGTGCCAGTAGTATAGGAGGGACAGTAGAGACCCAGTACTTC
TRBV6-5	.	.	TRBJ2-4	13	CASSYSRWDIQYF	TGTGCCAGCAGTTACTCGAGGTGGGACATTCAGTACTTC
TRBV27	.	.	TRBJ1-2	13	CASSSLRGYGYTF	TGTGCCAGCAGTTCGCTCAGGGGATATGGCTACACCTTC
TRBV5-4	.	TRBD2	TRBJ2-5	16	CASSLEPGGALETQYF	TGTGCCAGCAGCTTGGAGCCCGGGGGGGCTTTGGAGACCCAGTACTTC
TRBV18	.	.	TRBJ1-4	15	CASSPSPGVSEKLFF	TGTGCCAGCTCACCATCCCCCGGGGTCAGTGAAAAACTGTTTTTT
TRBV18	.	.	TRBJ2-3	12	CASSPNTATQYF	TGTGCCAGCTCACCCAACACAGCTACGCAGTATTTT
TRBV28	.	TRBD1	TRBJ1-5	16	CASSIPSGQDDQPQHF	TGTGCCAGCAGTATCCCCTCCGGACAGGACGATCAGCCCCAGCATTTT
TRBV2	.	.	TRBJ1-5	12	CASENSNQPQHF	TGTGCCAGCGAGAACAGCAATCAGCCCCAGCATTTT
TRBV5-4	.	.	TRBJ1-4	15	CASSLATATNEKLFF	TGTGCCAGCAGCTTGGCGACAGCAACTAATGAAAAACTGTTTTTT